The 28 T cell receptor beta chains below come from one sample, sequenced in a study of cytomegalovirus exposure and HLA in healthy donors. The PCR employed 60 Vbeta primers together with 13 Jbeta primers. TCRdb's copy holds only in-frame clones and misses some; the assay was immunoSEQ multiplex PCR. The sample consists of fewer than 120,000 clones, around 87% of them appearing once. Sequenced input: PBMCs. All receptors come from a man aged 40-49 years in good health and CMV-seronegative.

The chain couples TRBV7-3 to TRBJ2-5, with D possibly being TRBD2 (6 bases). The V gene lost 5 bases and the J gene lost 5 bases, with 18 bases spanning the gap. The CDR3 consists of 15 residues. CDR1 is SGHTA and CDR2 is FQGTGA in the germline V gene. The CDR3 loop reads CASSLGGGDRETQYF. The CDR3 bases are TGTGCCAGCAGCCTAGGAGGAGGGGATCGGGAGACCCAGTACTTC. The whole variable domain, remainder taken from reference TRBV7-3 and TRBJ2-5, is GAGVSQTPSNKVTEKGKYVELRCDPISGHTALYWYRQSLGQGPEFLIYFQGTGAADDSGLPNDRFFAVRPEGSVSTLKIQRTERGDSAVYLCASSLGGGDRETQYFGPGTRLLVL.

The CDR3 sequence: CASSQEGANQPQHF. The CDR3 DNA is TGTGCCAGCAGCCAAGAAGGGGCCAATCAGCCCCAGCATTTT. The chain recombines TRBV4-2 with TRBJ1-5; possible D gene TRBD1, 5 bases. Trimming cost V 0 bases and J 3 bases, with 6 bases left between them. This CDR3 is built from 14 residues. From germline, CDR1 is LGHNA and CDR2 YNFKEQ.

The chain employs TRBV7-9 and TRBJ2-7; 8 bases map to TRBD1. The CDR3 length is 17 residues. Per the germline V gene, CDR1 is SEHNR and CDR2 is FQNEAQ (reference sequence). After removal of 4 bases from V and 3 bases from J, the junction contained 14 bases not matched to a gene. The CDR3 nucleotides read TGTGCCAGCAGCTCGACCCTCGGACAGGGTCTTTTCTACGAGCAGTACTTC. As protein: CASSSTLGQGLFYEQYF.

This chain connects TRBV28 to TRBJ1-1; TRBD1 agrees at 7 bases. Germline V lookup: CDR1 MDHEN, CDR2 SYDVKM. The CDR3 extends over 13 amino acids. V shed 6 bases and J 1 base; nucleotides not matched to a gene: 2. The DNA of the CDR3 is TGTGCCAGCAGGGGGACAGCGAACACTGAAGCTTTCTTT. This codes for CASRGTANTEAFF.

The chain links TRBV5-1 to TRBJ2-7; 7 nucleotides line up with TRBD1. The CDR3 is 14 amino acids. J lost 0 bases, V lost 6 bases, and 6 bases had no gene match. Looked up from germline, CDR1 is SGHRS and CDR2 is YFSETQ. The CDR3 DNA reads TGCGCCAGCACCGTCGGGGACAGCTCCTACGAGCAGTACTTC. It yields the protein CASTVGDSSYEQYF. Full variable domain (outside the CDR3, taken from reference TRBV5-1 and TRBJ2-7): KAGVTQTPRYLIKTRGQQVTLSCSPISGHRSVSWYQQTPGQGLQFLFEYFSETQRNKGNFPGRFSGRQFSNSRSEMNVSTLELGDSALYLCASTVGDSSYEQYFGPGTRLTVT.

V usage is TRBV13 and J usage is TRBJ2-5, with 12 bases matching TRBD2. Losses at the gene ends were 5 bases for V and 5 bases for J; bases not matched to a gene: 9. Germline lookup yields CDR1 PRHDT and CDR2 FYEKMQ (reference sequence). This CDR3 is 16 amino acids long. The DNA of the CDR3 is TGTGCCAGCAGCCCCTCGGGGCTAGCGGGAGGGGAGACCCAGTACTTC. Translation: CASSPSGLAGGETQYF.

This chain connects TRBV19 to TRBJ2-7; a weak D match, TRBD1 (5 bases). V lost 5 bases to trimming and J lost 0 bases, with 14 bases between them. Germline V gene data show CDR1 as LNHDA and CDR2 as SQIVND (reference sequence). The CDR3 loop spans 15 amino acids. In DNA, the CDR3 is TGTGCCAGTAGTCCCAGGGTTGCAGGCTCCTACGAGCAGTACTTC. Residues: CASSPRVAGSYEQYF.

V and J are TRBV6-1 and TRBJ1-1, with 9 bases lining up with TRBD1. With 5 bases clipped from V and 4 bases from J, the junction kept 2 bases outside the gene matches. Germline CDR1 is MNHNS and CDR2 is SASEGT. The CDR3 consists of 13 residues. DNA of the CDR3: TGTGCCAGCAGTACACAGGGGGCCACTGAAGCTTTCTTT. Its protein product is CASSTQGATEAFF.

CDR3 residues: CASAGSGANVLTF. DNA for the CDR3: TGTGCTAGTGCCGGGTCTGGGGCCAACGTCCTGACTTTC. The chain links TRBV12-5 to TRBJ2-6; the D is unclear. Trimming took off 7 bases at V and 1 base at J, with 5 bases between the two ends. The germline gives CDR1 LGHNT, CDR2 FRNRAP. There are 13 residues in the CDR3.

This sequence joins TRBV6-5 and TRBJ1-1; 7 bases are a match to TRBD1. V was pared by 0 bases and J by 3 bases, with 4 bases of the junction left unmatched. In germline, CDR1 is MNHEY, CDR2 SVGAGI. The CDR3 extends over 15 amino acids. In DNA, the CDR3 is TGTGCCAGCAGTTACTCCTCGGACAGGTACACTGAAGCTTTCTTT. This encodes CASSYSSDRYTEAFF.

The chain links TRBV9 to TRBJ2-5; TRBD2 matches at 11 bases. From germline, CDR1 is SGDLS and CDR2 YYNGEE. The J segment lost 5 bases and the V segment lost 3 bases, leaving 3 bases of the junction unmatched. This CDR3 contains 14 residues. The CDR3 is CASSAGTSGETQYF. DNA of the CDR3: TGTGCCAGCAGCGCTGGGACTAGCGGCGAGACCCAGTACTTC. The full variable domain, with the rest looked up from reference TRBV9 and TRBJ2-5, is DSGVTQTPKHLITATGQRVTLRCSPRSGDLSVYWYQQSLDQGLQFLIQYYNGEERAKGNILERFSAQQFPDLHSELNLSSLELGDSALYFCASSAGTSGETQYFGPGTRLLVL.

The rearrangement joins TRBV19 to TRBJ1-1, with D possibly TRBD1 on 6 matching bases. This CDR3 contains 13 residues. Trimming stripped 8 bases from V and 5 bases from J, with 15 bases between. Germline-derived CDR1 and CDR2 are LNHDA and SQIVND (reference sequence). The CDR3 is CASASRDKTEAFF. The CDR3, as DNA: TGTGCCAGTGCCTCCCGGGACAAAACTGAAGCTTTCTTT. The whole variable domain, filled in from reference TRBV19 and TRBJ1-1, reads DGGITQSPKYLFRKEGQNVTLSCEQNLNHDAMYWYRQDPGQGLRLIYYSQIVNDFQKGDIAEGYSVSREKKESFPLTVTSAQKNPTAFYLCASASRDKTEAFFGQGTRLTVV.

Of note for this clone: The sample has other DNA sequences that encode this CDR3 too. The V and J genes are TRBV7-9 and TRBJ1-2; D is perhaps TRBD1 (6 bases). The ends were cut back, 5 bases at V and 7 bases at J, with 14 bases in the middle. Germline CDR1 and CDR2: SEHNR and FQNEAQ (reference sequence). This CDR3 comprises 13 residues. The DNA for the CDR3 is TGTGCCAGCAGCCAAACGGGGGGCCCTGGCTACACCTTC. Its protein product is CASSQTGGPGYTF.

This clone was recorded a few times. This chain links TRBV6-5 with TRBJ1-5; D unresolved. Germline V CDR1 and CDR2: MNHEY, SVGAGI. This CDR3 region has 13 residues. V was shortened by 6 bases and J by 0 bases, with 6 bases between the two germline ends. In nucleotides, the CDR3 is TGTGCCAGCAGGAGGGATAGCAATCAGCCCCAGCATTTT. It encodes CASRRDSNQPQHF.

V and J are TRBV2 and TRBJ2-1, with 7 bases matching TRBD1. This CDR3 spans 14 amino acids. V was clipped by 5 bases and J by 0 bases; unmatched bases: 1. The germline V gene encodes CDR1 SNHLY and CDR2 FYNNEI. The CDR3 nucleotides read TGTGCCAGCAGTAGACAGGGCTCCTACAATGAGCAGTTCTTC. This sequence encodes CASSRQGSYNEQFF.

The CDR3 here is CATNRGDGGANVLTF. CDR3 in DNA: TGTGCCACCAACAGGGGAGATGGTGGGGCCAACGTCCTGACTTTC. The chain has TRBV15 and TRBJ2-6; 7 bases are shared with TRBD1. J gave up 3 bases and V 7 bases, and 6 bases lay outside the gene matches. CDR1 is LNHNV, CDR2 YYDKDF, per germline (reference sequence). The CDR3 is made up of 15 amino acids.

Only one count was recorded for this clone. The chain combines TRBV27 with TRBJ2-7, with 14 bases lining up with TRBD2. Looked up from germline, CDR1 is MNHEY and CDR2 is SMNVEV (reference sequence). The J segment lost 4 bases and the V segment lost 3 bases, leaving 8 bases of the junction unmatched. The CDR3 contains 17 residues. The CDR3, as DNA: TGTGCCAGCAGTTTGACTAGCGGGGGGGCCGCGGCGTACGAGCAGTACTTC. Protein: CASSLTSGGAAAYEQYF.

The chain has TRBV19 and TRBJ1-3; TRBD1 aligns across 7 bases. The CDR3 sequence is 15 residues long. The V gene's germline CDR1 is LNHDA and CDR2 SQIVND (reference sequence). Unmatched junction bases numbered 6, after V lost 3 bases and J lost 4 bases. The CDR3 DNA is TGTGCCAGTAGTATCCCGACAGGGAGAGGAAACACCATATATTTT. It specifies CASSIPTGRGNTIYF.

J is TRBJ1-4 and V is TRBV7-2; no definite D call. Germline V lookup: CDR1 SGHTA, CDR2 FQGNSA. V was pared by 3 bases and J by 10 bases, with 15 bases between. The CDR3 is 14 amino acids. In DNA, the CDR3 is TGTGCCAGCAGCTTGGCGACTCAGGCGGGAAAACTGTTTTTT. Translation: CASSLATQAGKLFF.

The chain recombines TRBV4-3 with TRBJ2-1; 8 nucleotides agree with TRBD1. V lost 1 base to trimming and J lost 1 base; unmatched junction nucleotides: 6. Germline loops: CDR1 LGHNA, CDR2 YSLEER. The CDR3 is 17 amino acids. CDR3 coding DNA: TGCGCCAGCAGCCAAGGAGGGACAGGCCAATCCTACAATGAGCAGTTCTTC. This sequence encodes CASSQGGTGQSYNEQFF.

This clone was detected only a few times. The CDR3 protein is CATSRDALGGAFGDTQYF. In DNA, the CDR3 is TGTGCCACCAGCAGAGATGCCCTCGGGGGGGCCTTCGGAGATACGCAGTATTTT. The chain couples TRBV15 to TRBJ2-3; 8 bases agree with TRBD2. The CDR3 loop spans 18 amino acids. The V and J ends lost 0 bases and 5 bases, in that order; junction bases with no gene match: 13. CDR1 and CDR2 from the germline V gene are LNHNV and YYDKDF (reference sequence).

This chain joins TRBV27 and TRBJ1-5, with 10 bases that match TRBD1. The length of the CDR3 is 13 residues. Per germline, CDR1 MNHEY and CDR2 SMNVEV (reference sequence). The J segment lost 11 bases and the V segment lost 6 bases, leaving 7 bases of the junction unmatched. In nucleotides, the CDR3 is TGTGCCAGCAGGGACAGGGGGACGATGGCCCAGCATTTT. Translated: CASRDRGTMAQHF.

This chain links TRBV5-1 with TRBJ1-1; D unclear. Trimming left V 0 bases short and J 1 base short, with 10 bases between. This CDR3 region has 15 residues. Germline CDR1 is SGHRS and CDR2 is YFSETQ. Here the CDR3 reads CASSLEPGKNTEAFF. The DNA of the CDR3 is TGCGCCAGCAGCTTGGAACCGGGGAAGAACACTGAAGCTTTCTTT.

J is TRBJ1-1 and V is TRBV10-3; weak D call: TRBD1 (6 bases). The CDR3 sequence is 13 residues long. Trimming left V 10 bases short and J 2 bases short, with 14 bases between. The germline V gene has CDR1 ENHRY and CDR2 SYGVKD. The CDR3, as DNA: TGTGCCAACCAACGGGACATAAACACTGAAGCTTTCTTT. Amino acid sequence: CANQRDINTEAFF.

The gene calls are TRBV4-2 and TRBJ2-5, with D possibly matching TRBD1 (6 bases). Trimming pared 5 bases from V and 6 bases from J, leaving 19 bases between. CDR1 and CDR2 from the germline V gene are LGHNA and YNFKEQ. The CDR3 spans 15 residues. The CDR3 DNA reads as TGTGCCAGCAGCTCCTGGCGGCAGGGGATGCAGACCCAGTACTTC. Translated: CASSSWRQGMQTQYF.

The rearrangement joins TRBV19 to TRBJ1-1; D is undetermined. Trimming shortened V by 6 bases and J by 7 bases, and 9 bases separated the two germline ends. The germline V gene has CDR1 LNHDA and CDR2 SQIVND (reference sequence). This CDR3 has 11 amino acids. The CDR3 sequence is CASRVVSEAFF. The CDR3 nucleotides read TGTGCCAGTAGAGTTGTGAGTGAAGCTTTCTTT.

CDR3: CASSERGPGFNEKLFF. CDR3 nucleotides: TGTGCCAGCAGTGAAAGGGGCCCCGGTTTCAATGAAAAACTGTTTTTT. This chain joins TRBV6-1 and TRBJ1-4, with D possibly matching TRBD1 (5 bases). Germline lookup yields CDR1 MNHNS and CDR2 SASEGT. Trimming removed 2 bases at V and 5 bases at J, with 15 bases between. The CDR3 extends over 16 amino acids.

The J gene is TRBJ1-2, the V gene TRBV4-2; 9 bases line up with TRBD1. Trimming removed 1 base from V and 6 bases from J; junction bases left unmatched: 6. The CDR3 covers 15 residues. Germline V gene sequence: CDR1 LGHNA, CDR2 YNFKEQ. This CDR3 reads CASSQGDREVNGYTF. The DNA for the CDR3 is TGTGCCAGCAGCCAAGGGGACAGGGAGGTAAATGGCTACACCTTC.